This TCR beta chain came from a study of blood T cell repertoires in COVID-19. Study context: The United States, Italy and Spain were the sources of the acute and convalescent COVID-19 samples.

A word on this clone: Other nucleotide sequences from this sample produce the same CDR3.

Produced via immunoSEQ multiplex PCR; TCRdb's table is partial and in-frame only. The sample contains some 250,000 clones, about nine tenths of which appear only once. In germline, CDR1 is KGHSH, CDR2 LQKENI. CDR3 length: 14 amino acids. With V trimmed by 1 base and J by 8 bases, 1 base remained unmatched. This TCR derives from a man aged 18 to 29 who had recovered from COVID-19. The source material was PBMCs or T cells enriched from blood (not recorded which). The chain joins TRBV18 to TRBJ1-6; 8 bases align to TRBD1. The CDR3, as DNA: TGTGCCAGCTCACCACTGGACAGGGATTCACCCCTCCACTTT. Protein product: CASSPLDRDSPLHF.